This T cell receptor (beta chain) was identified in a study of identical twins. Each donor (without exception) was a healthy Caucasian. Points on this clonotype: Its antigen is unidentified.

Regarding the study as a whole: Cord blood beta clonotypes present at high abundance carried fewer insertions; no such pattern appeared in memory repertoires.

Template switching added a universal primer site; cDNA carried unique molecular identifiers. One entry per CDR3 protein results from TCRdb running MiXCR on the 5' RACE reads. The repertoire has 1.5 million to 2 million distinct CDR3 sequences, roughly a third of them found once; the top ten carry about 0.25%. CDR1 and CDR2 from the germline V gene are LNHNV and YYDKDF (reference sequence). The CDR3 totals 9 residues. V was trimmed by 8 bases and J by 12 bases, leaving 8 bases between them. Sequencing was done on a sample of cord blood. The chain carries TRBV15 and TRBJ2-1, with D perhaps TRBD1 (5 bases). The source of this sequence is a newborn girl in good health. CDR3 residues: CATGHWQFF. The CDR3 coding sequence is TGTGCCACCGGACACTGGCAGTTCTTC.